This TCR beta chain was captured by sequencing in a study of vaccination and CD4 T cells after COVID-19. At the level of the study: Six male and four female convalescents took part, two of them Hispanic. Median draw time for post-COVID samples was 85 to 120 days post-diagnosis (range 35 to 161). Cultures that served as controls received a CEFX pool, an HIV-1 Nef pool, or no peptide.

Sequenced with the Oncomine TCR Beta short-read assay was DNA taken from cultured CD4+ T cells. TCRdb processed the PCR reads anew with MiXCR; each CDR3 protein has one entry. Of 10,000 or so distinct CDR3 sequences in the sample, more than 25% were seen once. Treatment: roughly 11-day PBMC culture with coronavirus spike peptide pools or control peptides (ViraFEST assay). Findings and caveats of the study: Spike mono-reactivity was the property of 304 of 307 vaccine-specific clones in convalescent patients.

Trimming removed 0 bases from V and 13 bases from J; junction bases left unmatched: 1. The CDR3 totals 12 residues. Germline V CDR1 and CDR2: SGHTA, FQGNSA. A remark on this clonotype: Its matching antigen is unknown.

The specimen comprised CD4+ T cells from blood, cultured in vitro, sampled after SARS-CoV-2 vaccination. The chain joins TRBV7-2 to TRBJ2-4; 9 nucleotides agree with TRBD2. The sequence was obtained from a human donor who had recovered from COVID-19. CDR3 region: CASSLAGTSQYF. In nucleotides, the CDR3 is TGTGCCAGCAGCTTAGCCGGGACTAGCCAGTACTTC.